This T cell receptor beta chain is drawn from a study of beta chain features in type 1 diabetes. Every isolated RNA sample was fully reverse transcribed, so sequencing captured expressed TCRB transcripts. Measured with immunoSEQ multiplex PCR; TCRdb has only the in-frame clones, and not every one. The sample has almost 350,000 clones; around 8% are singletons. The clonotype comes from a woman aged 18-29 years in good health. The sample comprised central memory CD4+ T cells from blood.

The DNA of the CDR3 is TGTGCCAGCAGCTTAACGTGGCGGAGCGGGGAGCTGTTTTTT. Translated, it gives CASSLTWRSGELFF. V and J are TRBV7-3 and TRBJ2-2; D uncertain. The CDR3 covers 14 residues. V shed 0 bases and J shed 7 bases, with 9 bases lying between them. Per germline, CDR1 SGHTA and CDR2 FQGTGA.